The 16 T cell receptor beta chains below were found in one sample sequenced in a study of blood T cell repertoires in COVID-19. Method: immunoSEQ multiplex PCR; TCRdb's copy keeps in-frame clones and lacks some. The profile shows roughly 170,000 clones, around nine tenths of them singletons. Sequences were obtained from peripheral blood. The origin of the receptors is a woman younger than 35 who had recovered from COVID-19.

The genes are TRBV9 and TRBJ2-7; 10 bases fit TRBD2. This CDR3 has 15 amino acids. CDR1 and CDR2 (germline): SGDLS, YYNGEE. Unmatched junction bases numbered 5, after V lost 0 bases and J lost 5 bases. CDR3 nucleotide sequence: TGTGCCAGCAGCGTAGATCTAGCGGGAGTCCACGAGCAGTACGTC. It yields the protein CASSVDLAGVHEQYV.

This rearrangement joins TRBV19 to TRBJ2-3; 8 bases map to TRBD1. J was trimmed by 1 base and V by 6 bases; bases with no gene match: 12. The V gene's germline CDR1 is LNHDA and CDR2 SQIVND (reference sequence). The CDR3 length is 17 residues. CDR3 DNA: TGTGCCAGTAGGAGGAAGACAGGGGCTAAGGGCACAGATACGCAGTATTTT. Its translation is CASRRKTGAKGTDTQYF.

The chain is built from TRBV2 and TRBJ1-5; TRBD1 agrees at 7 bases. Germline CDR1 and CDR2: SNHLY and FYNNEI. The V segment lost 6 bases and the J segment 6 bases; nucleotides outside the gene matches: 8. The CDR3 totals 14 residues. The CDR3 loop is CASRGGQAGQPQHF. CDR3 nucleotide sequence: TGTGCCAGCAGAGGAGGACAGGCAGGTCAGCCCCAGCATTTT.

The chain couples TRBV19 to TRBJ1-1; 7 nucleotides agree with TRBD1. The CDR3 runs to 13 residues. Germline V CDR1 and CDR2: LNHDA, SQIVND (reference sequence). V dropped 8 bases and J dropped 0; count of bases not matched to a gene: 3. DNA of the CDR3: TGTGCCAGTCGACAGGGCCTGAACACTGAAGCTTTCTTT. Translation: CASRQGLNTEAFF.

This clone was seen only a few times. This sequence joins TRBV11-1 and TRBJ2-1, with 7 bases fitting TRBD1. CDR1 is SGHAT, CDR2 FQDESV, per germline (reference sequence). Trimming at V came to 5 bases and at J to 8 bases, leaving 12 bases not matched to a gene. The CDR3 totals 15 residues. This CDR3 reads CASSPRGTEPDEQFF. The CDR3 DNA sequence: TGTGCCAGCAGCCCAAGGGGGACAGAACCGGATGAGCAGTTCTTC.

This rearrangement joins TRBV3-1 (or the pseudogene TRBV3-2) to TRBJ1-2, with D hard to call. V was shortened by 1 base and J by 2 bases, with 14 bases between the two germline ends. Germline V gene data show CDR1 as LGHDT and CDR2 as YNNKEL (reference sequence). The CDR3 is 16 residues long. The chain's CDR3 is CASSQVYPRGNYGYTF. The CDR3 nucleotides are TGTGCCAGCAGCCAAGTTTACCCACGGGGAAACTATGGCTACACCTTC.

This chain links TRBV4-2 with TRBJ1-1; D is uncertain. This CDR3 region has 14 residues. Trimming removed 4 bases from V and 0 bases from J, with 9 bases in between. Germline CDR1 is LGHNA and CDR2 is YNFKEQ. CDR3 nucleotides: TGTGCCAGCAGCCGCGCGGGGATGAACACTGAAGCTTTCTTT. Its translation: CASSRAGMNTEAFF.

V is TRBV27 and J is TRBJ1-6; unclear D gene. Germline V gene lookup returns CDR1 MNHEY and CDR2 SMNVEV (reference sequence). V gave up 6 bases and J gave up 5 bases, with 11 bases separating them. The CDR3 contains 14 residues. The CDR3: CASSFRSDNSPLHF. CDR3 nucleotide sequence: TGTGCCAGCAGCTTCCGATCAGATAATTCACCCCTCCACTTT.

The chain links TRBV6-5 to TRBJ1-2, with 7 bases identical to TRBD1. V shed 2 bases, J shed 4 bases, and the junction held 7 bases outside the gene matches. From germline, CDR1 is MNHEY and CDR2 SVGAGI. The CDR3 extends over 15 amino acids. The CDR3 reads CASSYRTGVGYGYTF. CDR3 bases: TGTGCCAGCAGTTACCGTACAGGGGTGGGCTATGGCTACACCTTC.

This clone was observed once. V and J are TRBV18 and TRBJ2-4, with TRBD1 as a possible D gene (6 bases). From germline, CDR1 is KGHSH and CDR2 LQKENI. Trimming removed 3 bases from V and 6 bases from J, with 12 bases in between. This CDR3 has 14 amino acids. Here the CDR3 reads CASSPSKQGNIQYF. The CDR3 nucleotides are TGTGCCAGCTCACCCTCGAAACAGGGAAACATTCAGTACTTC.

This chain links TRBV6-5 with TRBJ2-5; 7 positions agree with TRBD1. The length of the CDR3 is 14 residues. Germline CDR1 is MNHEY and CDR2 is SVGAGI. The junction had 7 bases not matched to a gene; V was cut back by 6 bases and J by 3 bases. The CDR3 bases are TGTGCCAGCAGCCCCGGGACAGCCAAAGAGACCCAGTACTTC. Protein product: CASSPGTAKETQYF.

This chain uses TRBV11-2 with TRBJ1-5, with D perhaps matching TRBD1 (6 bases). CDR1 SGHAT and CDR2 FQNNGV come from the germline V gene. The CDR3 totals 15 residues. V was shortened by 1 base and J by 6 bases, with 13 bases between the two germline ends. The DNA for the CDR3 is TGTGCCAGCAGCTTAGCGGGGGGCGTTGGTCAGCCCCAGCATTTT. Its protein product is CASSLAGGVGQPQHF.

The chain recombines TRBV4-1 with TRBJ2-1; 9 bases map to TRBD1. CDR1 and CDR2 (germline): MGHRA, YSYEKL. Trimming took 7 bases from V and 8 from J; bases not matched to a gene: 9. The CDR3 runs to 14 residues. For the CDR3, the DNA is TGCGCCAGCAATAACAGGGGGCGCGGCCATGAGCAGTTCTTC. Translated: CASNNRGRGHEQFF.

Only one count was recorded for this clone. The gene calls are TRBV19 and TRBJ1-3; 7 bases agree with TRBD1. V lost 8 bases, J lost 2 bases, and 0 bases stayed unmatched. Germline V gene lookup returns CDR1 LNHDA and CDR2 SQIVND (reference sequence). There are 12 residues in the CDR3. The CDR3 is CASGQAGNTIYF. CDR3 coding DNA: TGTGCCAGTGGACAGGCTGGAAACACCATATATTTT.

The V and J genes are TRBV5-1 and TRBJ2-3, with 7 bases that match TRBD2. Germline V gene data show CDR1 as SGHRS and CDR2 as YFSETQ. The CDR3 spans 15 residues. J was trimmed by 1 base and V by 4 bases; bases with no gene match: 6. This CDR3 is CASSPGTTRTDTQYF. CDR3 bases: TGCGCCAGCAGCCCCGGGACTACTCGCACAGATACGCAGTATTTT. Together with reference TRBV5-1 and TRBJ2-3, the CDR3 gives the full variable domain: KAGVTQTPRYLIKTRGQQVTLSCSPISGHRSVSWYQQTPGQGLQFLFEYFSETQRNKGNFPGRFSGRQFSNSRSEMNVSTLELGDSALYLCASSPGTTRTDTQYFGPGTRLTVL.

The gene calls are TRBV5-8 and TRBJ1-2; TRBD1 agrees at 9 bases. The CDR3 contains 14 residues. Germline loops: CDR1 SGHTS, CDR2 YDEGEE. V shed 6 bases and J 7 bases; nucleotides not matched to a gene: 10. The CDR3 is CASIPDRGRGGYTF. DNA of the CDR3: TGTGCCAGCATCCCTGACAGGGGGAGGGGTGGCTACACCTTC.